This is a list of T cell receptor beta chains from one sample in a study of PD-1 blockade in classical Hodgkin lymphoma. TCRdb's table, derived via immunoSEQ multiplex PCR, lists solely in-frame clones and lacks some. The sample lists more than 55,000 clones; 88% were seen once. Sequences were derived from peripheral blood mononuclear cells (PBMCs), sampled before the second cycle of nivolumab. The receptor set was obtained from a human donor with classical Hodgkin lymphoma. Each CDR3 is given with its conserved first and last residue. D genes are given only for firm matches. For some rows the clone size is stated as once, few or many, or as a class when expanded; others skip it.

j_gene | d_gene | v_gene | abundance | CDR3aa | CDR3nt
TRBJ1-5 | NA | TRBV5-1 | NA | CASSLDWPHQPQHF | TGCGCCAGCAGCTTGGATTGGCCACATCAGCCCCAGCATTTT
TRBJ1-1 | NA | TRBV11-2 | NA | CASSLKSGEGYTEAFF | TGTGCCAGCAGCTTAAAGTCCGGGGAGGGGTACACTGAAGCTTTCTTT
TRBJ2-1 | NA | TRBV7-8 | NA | CASSLAGLNYNEQFF | TGTGCCAGCAGCTTAGCGGGACTGAACTACAATGAGCAGTTCTTC
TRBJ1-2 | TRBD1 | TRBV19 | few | CASSRQGGGYTF | TGTGCCAGTAGTCGACAGGGAGGTGGCTACACCTTC
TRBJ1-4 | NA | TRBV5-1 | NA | CASSFMGAEEKLFF | TGCGCCAGCAGCTTCATGGGGGCGGAGGAAAAACTGTTTTTT
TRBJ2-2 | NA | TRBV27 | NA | CASSFRTGELFF | TGTGCCAGCAGTTTCAGAACCGGGGAGCTGTTTTTT
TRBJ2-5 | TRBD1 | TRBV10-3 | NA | CAISGGQGRETQYF | TGTGCCATCAGTGGCGGACAGGGGAGGGAGACCCAGTACTTC
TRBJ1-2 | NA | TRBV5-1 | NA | CASSFDGDYGYTF | TGCGCCAGCAGCTTTGACGGAGACTATGGCTACACCTTC
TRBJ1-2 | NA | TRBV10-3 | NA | CAISDRFYTF | TGTGCCATCAGTGATAGGTTCTACACCTTC
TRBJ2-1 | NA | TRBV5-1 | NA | CASSLTGPNEQFF | TGCGCCAGCAGCCTCACAGGGCCTAATGAGCAGTTCTTC
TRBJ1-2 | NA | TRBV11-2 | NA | CASSPNWGGDYGYTF | TGTGCCAGCAGCCCCAATTGGGGGGGTGACTATGGCTACACCTTC
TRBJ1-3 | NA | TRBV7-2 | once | CASSFEAGNTIYF | TGTGCCAGCAGCTTTGAGGCTGGAAACACCATATATTTT
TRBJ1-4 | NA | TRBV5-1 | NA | CASTKGGTNEKLFF | TGCGCCAGCACCAAAGGAGGGACTAATGAAAAACTGTTTTTT
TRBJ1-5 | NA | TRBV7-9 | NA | CASSSTGNNQPQHF | TGTGCCAGCAGCTCGACAGGCAACAATCAGCCCCAGCATTTT
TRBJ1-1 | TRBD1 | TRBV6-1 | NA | CASDLRARGLEAFF | TGTGCCAGCGACTTGAGGGCCAGGGGGCTTGAAGCTTTCTTT
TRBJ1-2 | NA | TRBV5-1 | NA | CASSLGAGNYGYTF | TGCGCCAGCAGCTTAGGAGCGGGGAACTATGGCTACACCTTC
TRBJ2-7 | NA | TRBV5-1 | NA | CASSSNPGVSFEQYF | TGCGCCAGCAGCTCCAACCCAGGGGTATCATTCGAGCAGTACTTC
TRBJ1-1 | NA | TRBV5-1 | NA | CASSLDSGVGAFF | TGCGCCAGCAGCTTGGATTCAGGGGTCGGAGCTTTCTTT
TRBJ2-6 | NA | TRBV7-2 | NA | CATGHSGANVLTF | TGTGCAACAGGGCACTCTGGGGCCAACGTCCTGACTTTC
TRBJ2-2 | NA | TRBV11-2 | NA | CASSFVSGELFF | TGTGCCAGCAGCTTCGTTTCCGGGGAGCTGTTTTTT
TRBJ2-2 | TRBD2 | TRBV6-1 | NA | CATSKRGGTGELFF | TGTGCCACCTCGAAGCGGGGGGGCACCGGGGAGCTGTTTTTT
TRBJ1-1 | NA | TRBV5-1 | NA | CASSLGTVNTEAFF | TGCGCCAGCAGCTTAGGCACAGTTAACACTGAAGCTTTCTTT
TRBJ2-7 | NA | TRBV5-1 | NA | CASSLEVGVRDEQYF | TGCGCCAGCAGCTTGGAGGTAGGGGTCAGGGACGAGCAGTACTTC
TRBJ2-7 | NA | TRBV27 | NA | CASSAAQGMGNLYEQYF | TGTGCCAGCAGTGCAGCACAGGGAATGGGAAACCTTTACGAGCAGTACTTC
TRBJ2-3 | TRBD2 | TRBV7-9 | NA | CASSLTSGGLDTQYF | TGTGCCAGCAGCTTAACTAGCGGGGGGTTAGATACGCAGTATTTT
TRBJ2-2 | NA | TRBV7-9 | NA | CASGSQGRDSYTGELFF | TGTGCCAGCGGCTCGCAGGGCCGCGACTCTTACACCGGGGAGCTGTTTTTT
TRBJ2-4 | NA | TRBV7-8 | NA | CASSLTSLGIQYF | TGTGCCAGCAGCCTGACTAGTCTTGGCATTCAGTACTTC
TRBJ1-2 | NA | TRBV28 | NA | CASSVGGTDYGYTF | TGTGCCAGCAGTGTTGGGGGGACGGACTATGGCTACACCTTC
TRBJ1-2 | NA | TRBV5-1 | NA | CASSFQKARARGGYTF | TGCGCCAGCAGCTTCCAGAAAGCTCGGGCGCGGGGTGGCTACACCTTC
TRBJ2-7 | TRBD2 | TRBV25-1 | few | CASSESGGGAYEQYF | TGTGCCAGCAGTGAATCCGGTGGGGGGGCCTACGAGCAGTACTTC
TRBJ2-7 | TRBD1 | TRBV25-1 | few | CASSATGSGYEQYF | TGTGCCAGCAGCGCGACAGGGTCTGGCTACGAGCAGTACTTC
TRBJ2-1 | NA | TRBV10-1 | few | CASSVGDWNEQFF | TGCGCCAGCAGTGTGGGGGATTGGAATGAGCAGTTCTTC
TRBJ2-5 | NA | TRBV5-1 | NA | CASSLGRGGQETQYF | TGCGCCAGCAGCTTGGGTAGGGGGGGTCAAGAGACCCAGTACTTC
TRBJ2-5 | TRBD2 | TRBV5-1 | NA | CASSLAPPSGTGETQYF | TGCGCCAGCAGCTTGGCTCCACCTAGCGGGACTGGGGAGACCCAGTACTTC
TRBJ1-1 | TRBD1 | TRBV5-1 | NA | CASSFDRGAAEAFF | TGCGCCAGCAGTTTTGACAGGGGGGCCGCTGAAGCTTTCTTT
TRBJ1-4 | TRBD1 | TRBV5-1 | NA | CASSTPTGSGEKLFF | TGCGCCAGCAGCACGCCGACAGGGAGTGGCGAAAAACTGTTTTTT
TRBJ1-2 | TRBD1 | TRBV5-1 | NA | CASSPRTGPSYGYTF | TGCGCCAGCAGCCCCCGGACAGGGCCAAGCTATGGCTACACCTTC
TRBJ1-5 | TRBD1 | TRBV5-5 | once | CASPPQGGPSLSNQPQHF | TGTGCCAGCCCACCCCAGGGGGGCCCCAGCCTTAGCAATCAGCCCCAGCATTTT
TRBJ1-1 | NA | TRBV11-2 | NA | CASSLGTGTATEAFF | TGTGCCAGCAGCTTAGGTACGGGCACGGCCACTGAAGCTTTCTTT
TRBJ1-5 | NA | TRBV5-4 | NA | CASSTGPNNQPQHF | TGTGCCAGCAGCACGGGACCAAACAATCAGCCCCAGCATTTT
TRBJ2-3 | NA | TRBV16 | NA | CASSQGRDRLDTQYF | TGTGCCAGCAGCCAAGGCAGGGATAGGTTGGATACGCAGTATTTT
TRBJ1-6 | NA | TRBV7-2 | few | CASSLVQANSPLHF | TGTGCCAGCAGCTTAGTACAGGCTAATTCACCCCTCCACTTT
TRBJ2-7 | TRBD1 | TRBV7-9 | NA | CASSLAGTGSYEQYF | TGTGCCAGCAGCTTAGCTGGGACAGGTTCCTACGAGCAGTACTTC
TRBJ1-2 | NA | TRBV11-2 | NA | CASSLRAHYGYTF | TGTGCCAGCAGCCTCCGGGCCCACTATGGCTACACCTTC
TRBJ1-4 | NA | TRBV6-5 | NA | CASSSTPRGEKLFF | TGTGCCAGCAGTTCGACCCCAAGGGGCGAAAAACTGTTTTTT
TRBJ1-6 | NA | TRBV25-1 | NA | CASSDSTGGRMSPLHF | TGTGCCAGCAGTGATTCCACAGGAGGAAGAATGTCACCCCTCCACTTT
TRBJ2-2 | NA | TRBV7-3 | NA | CASSLDPGSGRGELFF | TGTGCCAGCAGCTTAGATCCTGGGAGCGGACGCGGGGAGCTGTTTTTT
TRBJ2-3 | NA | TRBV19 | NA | CASSLPGLPPPKQYF | TGTGCCAGTAGCCTGCCGGGACTTCCTCCTCCTAAGCAGTATTTT
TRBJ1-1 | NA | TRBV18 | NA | CASSPPTGNTEAFF | TGTGCCAGCTCACCCCCGACAGGGAACACTGAAGCTTTCTTT
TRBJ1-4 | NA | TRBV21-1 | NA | CASPRFTGTNEKLFF | TGTGCCAGCCCACGATTCACAGGGACTAATGAAAAACTGTTTTTT
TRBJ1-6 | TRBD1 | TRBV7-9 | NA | CASSLGGTGILTLHF | TGTGCCAGCAGCTTGGGGGGGACAGGCATTCTGACCCTCCACTTT
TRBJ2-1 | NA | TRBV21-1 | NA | CASSLRTGTRSGAMIRWQFF | TGTGCCAGCAGCCTTCGGACAGGAACTCGGTCGGGGGCAATGATACGGTGGCAGTTCTTC
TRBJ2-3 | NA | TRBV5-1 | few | CASSLDGQTDTQYF | TGCGCCAGCAGCTTGGACGGACAGACAGATACGCAGTATTTT
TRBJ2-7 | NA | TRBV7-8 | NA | CASSLGGRGEQYF | TGTGCCAGCAGCTTAGGGGGTCGGGGCGAGCAGTACTTC
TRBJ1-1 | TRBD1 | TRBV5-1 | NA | CASSLTGDTEAFF | TGCGCCAGCAGTCTGACAGGGGACACTGAAGCTTTCTTT